The 20 T cell receptor beta chains below were found in one sample sequenced in a study of T cells after yellow fever vaccination. TCRdb itself ran the 5' RACE reads through MiXCR, one entry per CDR3 protein. This sample has about 340,000 distinct CDR3 sequences, with approximately 9% found just once. The sequencing here drew on PBMCs, taken on the day of the first yellow fever vaccination. All receptors derive from a man aged 18 to 29 who received the YFV17D yellow fever vaccine.

This clonotype was found many times. The chain uses TRBV4-1 and TRBJ1-4, with 8 bases aligning to TRBD1. The CDR3 is 15 amino acids. With 0 bases clipped from V and 6 bases from J, the junction kept 3 bases outside the gene matches. CDR1 is MGHRA, CDR2 YSYEKL, per germline. The CDR3 sequence is CASSQEDRVYEKLFF. The CDR3, as DNA: TGCGCCAGCAGCCAAGAGGACAGGGTGTATGAAAAACTGTTTTTT.

This sequence joins TRBV5-6 and TRBJ2-5; D is possibly TRBD2 (7 bases). V was shortened by 4 bases and J by 1 base, with 11 bases between the two germline ends. The CDR3 loop spans 14 amino acids. Germline-derived CDR1 and CDR2 are SGHDT and YYEEEE. The CDR3 bases are TGTGCCAGCAGCGGCGGGGGCTTCCAAGAGACCCAGTACTTC. This gives the protein CASSGGGFQETQYF.

This clonotype was seen repeatedly, ten times or more. The chain joins TRBV12-3 or TRBV12-4 to TRBJ2-1; the D gene is possibly TRBD1 (5 bases). V lost 4 bases and J 4 bases, leaving 11 bases between the germline ends. The CDR3 consists of 14 residues. CDR3 protein: CASSSDKLYNEQFF. The CDR3 region has the DNA TGTGCCAGCAGTTCGGACAAGCTTTACAATGAGCAGTTCTTC.

The chain combines TRBV4-1 with TRBJ2-2; D unresolved. CDR1 is MGHRA, CDR2 YSYEKL, per germline. The CDR3 is 16 residues long. V lost 1 base, J lost 1 base, and 10 bases lay in between. The CDR3 here is CASSQGTARNTGELFF. CDR3 nucleotide sequence: TGCGCCAGCAGCCAAGGGACGGCTAGGAACACCGGGGAGCTGTTTTTT.

This clonotype was seen a few times. This rearrangement joins TRBV10-3 to TRBJ1-1; D may be TRBD1 (6 bases). V lost 4 bases and J 10 bases, leaving 19 bases between the germline ends. Germline assignment: CDR1 ENHRY and CDR2 SYGVKD. The CDR3 is 14 residues long. The CDR3 DNA reads TGTGCCATCAGTGGGACGTCAGGGGCGGATTCAGCTTTCTTT. It encodes CAISGTSGADSAFF.

This clonotype showed up many times. This rearrangement joins TRBV30 to TRBJ2-7, with a tentative D call TRBD1 (6 bases). The CDR3 is 13 residues long. The germline V and J ends were trimmed by 3 bases and 2 bases, with 11 bases remaining between them. From germline, CDR1 is GTSNPN and CDR2 SVGIG (reference sequence). The CDR3 is CAWRRQGTYEQYF. The CDR3, as DNA: TGTGCCTGGAGACGGCAGGGGACCTACGAGCAGTACTTC.

This clonotype was recorded a few times. The chain joins TRBV23-1 to TRBJ2-5; possible D gene TRBD2, 6 bases. TRBV23-1 carries the ORF label, with uncertain function. V lost 5 bases and J lost 2, with 18 bases in between. This CDR3 comprises 16 residues. The CDR3 here is CASSFGTPKWQETQYF. The CDR3 region has the DNA TGCGCCAGCAGTTTCGGGACTCCCAAGTGGCAAGAGACCCAGTACTTC.

This clonotype was seen a few times. The rearrangement links TRBV24-1 to TRBJ2-2, with TRBD1 identical over 7 bases. Germline assignment: CDR1 KGHDR and CDR2 SFDVKD. The V segment lost 5 bases and the J segment 3 bases; nucleotides outside the gene matches: 2. The CDR3 runs 14 residues. CDR3 coding DNA: TGTGCCACCAGTGGACAGGGTTACACCGGGGAGCTGTTTTTT. Encoded protein: CATSGQGYTGELFF.

This clonotype was seen ten or more times. The V and J genes are TRBV15 and TRBJ1-2; D gene ambiguous. The V and J ends lost 1 base and 1 base respectively, with 13 bases between them. Germline V CDR1 and CDR2: LNHNV, YYDKDF (reference sequence). The CDR3 runs 16 residues. The CDR3 is CATSRGRADYNYGYTF. DNA for the CDR3: TGTGCCACCAGCAGAGGGAGGGCGGATTATAACTATGGCTACACCTTC. Full variable domain (outside the CDR3, taken from reference TRBV15 and TRBJ1-2): DAMVIQNPRYQVTQFGKPVTLSCSQTLNHNVMYWYQQKSSQAPKLLFHYYDKDFNNEADTPDNFQSRRPNTSFCFLDIRSPGLGDTAMYLCATSRGRADYNYGYTFGSGTRLTVV.

The CDR3 reads CASSSGGRKTQYF. In DNA, the CDR3 is TGTGCCAGCAGCTCAGGGGGCCGAAAGACCCAGTACTTC. The chain combines TRBV27 with TRBJ2-5, with TRBD1 matching over 8 bases. The CDR3 has 13 amino acids. V shed 6 bases and J 6 bases; nucleotides not matched to a gene: 6. Germline V gives CDR1 MNHEY, CDR2 SMNVEV (reference sequence).

This chain uses TRBV19 with TRBJ1-2, with a possible D match to TRBD1 (6 bases). V gave up 4 bases and J gave up 5 bases, with 8 bases separating them. There are 12 residues in the CDR3. Germline values: CDR1 LNHDA, CDR2 SQIVND (reference sequence). The CDR3 DNA reads TGTGCCAGTAGTACAGGGGATTATGGCTACACCTTC. Translation: CASSTGDYGYTF.

This clonotype was counted between two and nine times. The rearrangement joins TRBV6-1 to TRBJ1-1, with D possibly TRBD1 on 5 matching bases. The CDR3 consists of 13 residues. V was shortened by 6 bases and J by 7 bases, with 15 bases between the two germline ends. Germline assignment: CDR1 MNHNS and CDR2 SASEGT. CDR3 DNA sequence: TGTGCCAGCAGACCTCGGGGCCGGGGTGAAGCTTTCTTT. Amino acids: CASRPRGRGEAFF.

This clonotype was seen more than once but under ten times. The CDR3 DNA sequence: TGTGCCAGCAGCGTAAGCAGTAATTCACCCCTCCACTTT. This gives the protein CASSVSSNSPLHF. The chain links TRBV7-9 to TRBJ1-6; the D is unclear. In germline, CDR1 is SEHNR, CDR2 FQNEAQ (reference sequence). Trimming shortened V by 5 bases and J by 6 bases, and 8 bases separated the two germline ends. The CDR3 contains 13 residues.

At least ten counts were recorded for this clonotype. The CDR3 here is CASSFSGTANEQYV. For the CDR3, the DNA is TGTGCCAGCAGTTTTTCCGGGACAGCGAACGAGCAGTACGTC. The chain recombines TRBV5-5 with TRBJ2-7, with 7 bases identical to TRBD1. The CDR3 loop spans 14 amino acids. CDR1 SGHKS and CDR2 YYEKEE come from the germline V gene (reference sequence). V shed 5 bases, J shed 5 bases, and the junction held 10 bases outside the gene matches.

This chain links TRBV5-1 with TRBJ1-1, with TRBD1 as a possible D gene (5 bases). The CDR3 spans 14 residues. Germline V lookup: CDR1 SGHRS, CDR2 YFSETQ. Trimming took 5 bases from V and 0 from J, leaving 11 bases between them. The CDR3: CASRGGVLNTEAFF. The CDR3 bases are TGCGCCAGCAGGGGGGGAGTTCTGAACACTGAAGCTTTCTTT.

At least ten counts were recorded for this clonotype. V gene TRBV6-5 combines with J gene TRBJ1-2; TRBD1 matches at 12 bases. This CDR3 spans 17 amino acids. Germline V gene lookup returns CDR1 MNHEY and CDR2 SVGAGI. V gave up 7 bases and J gave up 7 bases; unmatched junction bases: 16. The CDR3 coding sequence is TGTGCCAGCACTTCCGCGGGTCCGGGACAGGGGGCTGTTGGCTACACCTTC. The encoded protein is CASTSAGPGQGAVGYTF.

Concerning this clonotype itself: Sequence at one end of the junction differs from germline and may be a read error. The rearrangement joins TRBV6-9 to TRBJ2-5; 14 bases are a match to TRBD2. Germline-derived CDR1 and CDR2 are MNHGY and SVAAGI. The CDR3 sequence is 17 residues long. CDR3 sequence reads: CESGTSGSRSCKETQYF. For the CDR3, the DNA is TGCGAGTCAGGGACTAGCGGGAGCCGTAGTTGCAAAGAGACCCAGTACTTC.

The chain recombines TRBV20-1 with TRBJ2-2; D is ambiguous. V was cut by 4 bases and J by 8 bases, with 17 bases left in between. The CDR3 has 14 residues. Germline CDR1 is DFQATT and CDR2 is SNEGSKA (reference sequence). The CDR3 DNA reads TGCAGTGCTAAGGCGGCGGTAGGCATAGGGGAGCTGTTTTTT. As protein: CSAKAAVGIGELFF.

This rearrangement joins TRBV5-1 to TRBJ1-2; no clear D gene. Germline-derived CDR1 and CDR2 are SGHRS and YFSETQ. Trimming removed 0 bases from V and 6 bases from J, with 12 bases in between. CDR3 size: 14 residues. DNA for the CDR3: TGCGCCAGCAGCTTGGGGGCCACCCAGGATGGCTACACCTTC. Translated: CASSLGATQDGYTF.

This clonotype was observed a few times. The gene calls are TRBV2 and TRBJ2-7; D gene uncertain. The germline V gene has CDR1 SNHLY and CDR2 FYNNEI. Trimming removed 6 bases from V and 4 bases from J, with 13 bases in between. This CDR3 is 13 amino acids long. The CDR3 nucleotides are TGTGCCAGCAGGGCTAACACCGGGTACGAGCAGTACTTC. Its protein is CASRANTGYEQYF.